This T cell receptor (beta chain) was captured in a study of T-cell memory formation after mild COVID-19 (dated by TCRdb to 2020 to 2023). Study-wide context: TCR sequence clusters from the two donors were found to be largely donor specific. In a couple of donors, T-cell clones that expanded and contracted after mild COVID-19 were tracked by sequencing TCRalpha and TCRbeta repertoires over time. Two young, previously healthy adult volunteers made up the cohort, one male and one female. Study-level results and caveats: Whether the second-wave clones peaking on day 37 were SARS-CoV-2 specific was not confirmed. Clones that contracted from day 15 to 85 showed balanced CD4/CD8 phenotypes, whereas a second wave of clones that expanded from day 15 to 37 leaned towards CD4+. Only a couple of mild cases were covered by the study, and larger cohorts that include severe cases with pre-infection samples were considered necessary. Some responding clones were detected in pre-infection memory, which suggested that pre-existing cross-reactive memory T cells had joined the SARS-CoV-2 response. Contracting CD4+ clones turned up mainly in the CM and EM memory subsets, whereas EMRA was where CD8+ clones were enriched.

The instrument given in TCRdb is Illumina NovaSeq 6000. TCRalpha and TCRbeta cDNA libraries were built by 5'RACE with constant-segment primers, adding sample barcodes and unique molecular identifiers. RNA was extracted from every sample with Trizol reagent. The libraries were amplified in two PCR steps, and the second step added a second sample barcode and Illumina TruSeq adapters. Sequencing of libraries was performed on an Illumina NovaSeq with 2 x 150 bp paired-end reads. The authors processed their data as follows. Reads were demultiplexed and collapsed into UMI-guided consensus sequences with migec v1.2.7. Using mixcr v2.1.11, UMI consensuses were aligned to TRA and TRB V and J templates and then assembled into clonotypes. A clonotype was counted as expanded or contracted only when both edgeR and NoisET called the clonotype significant, with the noise models trained on biological replicates. edgeR calls used a false discovery rate-adjusted p below 0.01 and a log2 fold-change threshold of 1. As an exploratory analysis of dynamics, max-normalized trajectories of the 1000 most abundant clonotypes were examined by PCA with hierarchical clustering. Separately sequenced CD4+ and CD8+ repertoires were used to assign the CD4 or CD8 phenotype of responding clones. TCRdb reworked the public reads: Q25 trimming with fastp, MiXCR clone assembly, productive beta chains retained. CDR3 protein duplicates are merged, each entry listing the most common genes and DNA. The V and J calls were not made by the authors but by TCRdb's processing. The sample table holds fewer than 110,000 distinct CDR3 sequences, of which over 13% were seen once. The top ten hold about 39% of the sample.

PBMCs were isolated by Ficoll-Paque density gradient centrifugation. This clonotype was counted a few times. The antigen it binds to is not known. Base-call qualities are not available, and no considerably larger clone is one nucleotide away. V drops 2 bases and J drops 3 bases, leaving 12 bases in between. The CDR3 holds 15 amino acids from the cysteine to the phenylalanine. The retained sequence is limited to the CDR3, 45 bases, with the frame set at the first base. The source of this sequence is a man aged 18 to 35 who had mild COVID-19 (a few samples of this study predate the infection). The sample titles of this study are shuffled in the database, so cell type and time point are left out; the donor was told from shared clones. Sequenced sample: PBMCs or a T cell subset sorted from them (not recorded which). The receptor chain draws on TRBV23-1 and TRBJ2-3, with a tentative D call of TRBD1 or TRBD2, each matching 5 bases. TRBV23-1 is designated an ORF whose function remains uncertain. The sequenced DNA: TGCGCCAGCAGTCAACCCGAAGGGGAGACAGATACGCAGTATTTT. Its protein reads: CASSQPEGETDTQYF.